This T cell receptor beta chain was sequenced in a study of regulatory T cells in long-lasting Graves disease. On the study more broadly: Over 5 years of antithyroid drugs with positive TSH receptor antibodies was taken to mean persistent Graves' disease.

Time point: persistent/refractory GD, antithyroid drugs over 5 years with positive TRAb. Making the TCR library involved RNA that had been extracted from PBMCs. Graves' disease diagnoses used American Thyroid Association guidelines. Study results and caveats: Comparison showed that persistent patients shared more public clonotypes (2,741) than new patients (966).

In germline, CDR1 is SGDLS, CDR2 YYNGEE. After removal of 0 bases from V and 8 bases from J, the junction contained 4 bases not matched to a gene. The CDR3 covers 14 residues. As to this clonotype: The antigen remains unidentified.

Arm-PCR of CDR3 regions and iRepertoire HTBI primers were the basis on which TCR beta libraries were built. Source study methods: Looking across samples, the authors found some 67 TRBV and 15 or so TRBJ segments. TCRdb fed the multiplex PCR reads into MiXCR, producing one record per CDR3 protein. V and J calls and clone size were set by TCRdb, not the authors. The table lists about 290,000 distinct CDR3 sequences, roughly a fifth of them singletons. The sample in question was peripheral blood mononuclear cells (PBMCs), obtained when the disease was refractory, from a patient treated with antithyroid drugs. This chain connects TRBV9 to TRBJ2-4; 8 bases agree with TRBD1. The clonotype comes from a female donor with Graves disease. The CDR3 is CASSVGRQGHIQYF. The CDR3 region has the DNA TGTGCCAGCAGCGTAGGGCGACAGGGGCACATTCAGTACTTC. The full variable domain, with the rest looked up from reference TRBV9 and TRBJ2-4, is DSGVTQTPKHLITATGQRVTLRCSPRSGDLSVYWYQQSLDQGLQFLIQYYNGEERAKGNILERFSAQQFPDLHSELNLSSLELGDSALYFCASSVGRQGHIQYFGAGTRLSVL.